Here is one T cell receptor beta chain with its context. The CDR3 is 16 residues long. Trimming pared 7 bases from V and 3 bases from J, leaving 19 bases between. CDR1 is WSHSY, CDR2 SAAADI, per germline. The data derive from a study of blood T cell repertoires in COVID-19. Across the study: Some COVID-19 samples were acute and others convalescent; all came from the United States, Italy and Spain. PBMCs, B-cell-depleted T cells, or T cells were the source of the cDNA or gDNA that made up the material.

Authors' data handling: The authors estimated nucleated cell counts from reference gene primer amplification. Measured with immunoSEQ multiplex PCR; TCRdb has only the in-frame clones, and not every one. That table furnishes V, J and clone size, whereas the DNA furnished D and trimming. The table shows about 83,000 clones, with roughly 80% occurring only once. The rearrangement links TRBV10-2 to TRBJ1-5; D is possibly TRBD1 (6 bases). This TCR was sampled from a woman aged 80 or over with acute or convalescent COVID-19. The sequenced material came from peripheral blood. The CDR3 sequence is CASKGGGPPHNQPQHF. DNA of the CDR3: TGCGCCAGCAAAGGCGGGGGCCCCCCCCACAATCAGCCCCAGCATTTT.